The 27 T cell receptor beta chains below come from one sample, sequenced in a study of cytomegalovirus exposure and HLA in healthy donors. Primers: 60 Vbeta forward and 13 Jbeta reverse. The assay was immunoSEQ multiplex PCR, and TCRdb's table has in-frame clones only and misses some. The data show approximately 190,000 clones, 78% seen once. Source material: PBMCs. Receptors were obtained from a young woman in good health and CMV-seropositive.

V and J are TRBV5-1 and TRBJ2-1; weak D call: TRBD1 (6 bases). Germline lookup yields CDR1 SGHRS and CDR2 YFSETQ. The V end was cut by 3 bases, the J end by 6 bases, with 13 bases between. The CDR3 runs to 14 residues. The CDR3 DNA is TGCGCCAGCAGCTCGCAAATACAGGGCAATGAGCAGTTCTTC. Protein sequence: CASSSQIQGNEQFF.

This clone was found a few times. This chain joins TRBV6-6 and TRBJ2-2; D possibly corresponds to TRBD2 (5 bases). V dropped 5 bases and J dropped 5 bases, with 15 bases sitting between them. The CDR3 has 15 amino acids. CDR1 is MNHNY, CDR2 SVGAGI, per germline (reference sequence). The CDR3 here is CASSPGRELTGELFF. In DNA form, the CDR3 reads TGTGCCAGCAGTCCCGGCCGGGAATTGACCGGGGAGCTGTTTTTT.

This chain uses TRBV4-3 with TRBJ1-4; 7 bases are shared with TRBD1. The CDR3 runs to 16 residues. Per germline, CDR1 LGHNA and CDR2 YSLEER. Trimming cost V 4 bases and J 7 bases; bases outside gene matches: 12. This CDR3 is CASSPLGTARGEKLFF. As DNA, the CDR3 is TGCGCCAGCAGCCCACTAGGGACAGCGAGAGGTGAAAAACTGTTTTTT.

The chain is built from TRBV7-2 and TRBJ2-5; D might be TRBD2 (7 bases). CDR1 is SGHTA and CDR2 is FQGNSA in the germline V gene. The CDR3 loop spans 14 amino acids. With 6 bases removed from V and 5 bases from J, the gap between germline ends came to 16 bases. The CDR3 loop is CASRERGGWETQYF. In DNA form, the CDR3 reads TGTGCCAGCAGGGAAAGGGGGGGATGGGAGACCCAGTACTTC.

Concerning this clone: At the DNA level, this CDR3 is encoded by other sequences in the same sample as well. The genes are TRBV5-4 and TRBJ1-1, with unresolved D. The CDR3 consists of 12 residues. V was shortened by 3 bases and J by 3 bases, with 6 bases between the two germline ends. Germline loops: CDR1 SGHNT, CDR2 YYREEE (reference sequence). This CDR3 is CASSSRDTEAFF. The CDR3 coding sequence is TGTGCCAGCAGCTCCCGAGACACTGAAGCTTTCTTT.

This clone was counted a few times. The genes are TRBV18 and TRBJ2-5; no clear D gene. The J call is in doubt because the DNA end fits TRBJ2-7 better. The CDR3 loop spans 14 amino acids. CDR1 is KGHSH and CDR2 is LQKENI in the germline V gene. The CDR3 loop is CASSPPQPPYEQYF. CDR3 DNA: TGTGCCAGCTCACCACCCCAACCTCCCTACGAGCAGTACTTC.

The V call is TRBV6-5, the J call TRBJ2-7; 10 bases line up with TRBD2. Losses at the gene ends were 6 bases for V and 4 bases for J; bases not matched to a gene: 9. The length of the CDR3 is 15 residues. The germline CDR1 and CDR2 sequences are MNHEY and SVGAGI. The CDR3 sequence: CASSRSTSGQYEQYF. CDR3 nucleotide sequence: TGTGCCAGCAGCCGATCGACTAGCGGGCAATACGAGCAGTACTTC.

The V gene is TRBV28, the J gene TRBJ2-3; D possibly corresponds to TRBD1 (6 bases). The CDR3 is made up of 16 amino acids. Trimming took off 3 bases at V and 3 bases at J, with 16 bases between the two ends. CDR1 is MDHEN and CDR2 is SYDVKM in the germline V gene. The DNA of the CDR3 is TGTGCCAGCAGTTTCTTATTTGAAACAGGGACAGATACGCAGTATTTT. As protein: CASSFLFETGTDTQYF.

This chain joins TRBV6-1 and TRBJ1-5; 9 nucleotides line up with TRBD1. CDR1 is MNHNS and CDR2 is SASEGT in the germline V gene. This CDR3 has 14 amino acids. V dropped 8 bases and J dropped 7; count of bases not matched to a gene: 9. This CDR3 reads CASSQQGAQQPQHF. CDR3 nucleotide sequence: TGTGCCAGCTCTCAACAGGGGGCACAGCAGCCCCAGCATTTT.

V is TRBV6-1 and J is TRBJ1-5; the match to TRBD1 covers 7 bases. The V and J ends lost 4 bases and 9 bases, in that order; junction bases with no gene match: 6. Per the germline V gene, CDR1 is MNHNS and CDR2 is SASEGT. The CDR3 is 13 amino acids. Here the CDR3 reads CASSGDSPWPQHF. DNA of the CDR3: TGTGCCAGCAGTGGGGACAGCCCATGGCCCCAGCATTTT.

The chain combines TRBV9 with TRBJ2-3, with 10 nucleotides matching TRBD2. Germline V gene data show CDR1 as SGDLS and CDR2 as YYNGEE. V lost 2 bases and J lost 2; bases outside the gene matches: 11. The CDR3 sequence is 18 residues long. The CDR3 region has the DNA TGTGCCAGCAGCGTGGGACTAGCGCTGATGGGGGTCACAGATACGCAGTATTTT. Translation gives CASSVGLALMGVTDTQYF.

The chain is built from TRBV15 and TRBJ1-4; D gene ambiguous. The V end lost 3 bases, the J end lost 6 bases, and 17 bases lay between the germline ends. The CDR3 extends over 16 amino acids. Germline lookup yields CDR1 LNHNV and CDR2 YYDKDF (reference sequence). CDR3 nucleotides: TGTGCCACCAGCAGTTCTGGGCCCGCCTGGGATGAAAAACTGTTTTTT. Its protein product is CATSSSGPAWDEKLFF.

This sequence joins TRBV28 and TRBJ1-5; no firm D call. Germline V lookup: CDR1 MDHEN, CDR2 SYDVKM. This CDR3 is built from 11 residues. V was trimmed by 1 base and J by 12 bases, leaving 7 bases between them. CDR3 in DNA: TGTGCCAGCAGTTTATTGGGCAACCAGCATTTT. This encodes CASSLLGNQHF.

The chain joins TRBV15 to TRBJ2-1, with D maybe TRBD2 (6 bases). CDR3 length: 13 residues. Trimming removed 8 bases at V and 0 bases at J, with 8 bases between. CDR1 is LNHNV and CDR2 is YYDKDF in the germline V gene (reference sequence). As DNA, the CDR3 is TGTGCCACCGCGGGGAGCTCCTACAATGAGCAGTTCTTC. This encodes CATAGSSYNEQFF. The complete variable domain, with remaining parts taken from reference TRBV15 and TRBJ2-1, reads DAMVIQNPRYQVTQFGKPVTLSCSQTLNHNVMYWYQQKSSQAPKLLFHYYDKDFNNEADTPDNFQSRRPNTSFCFLDIRSPGLGDTAMYLCATAGSSYNEQFFGPGTRLTVL.

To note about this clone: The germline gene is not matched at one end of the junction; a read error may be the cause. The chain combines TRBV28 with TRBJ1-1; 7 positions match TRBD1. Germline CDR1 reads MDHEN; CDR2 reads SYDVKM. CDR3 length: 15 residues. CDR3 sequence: CASSLDTGESTEVFF. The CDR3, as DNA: TGTGCCAGCAGTTTAGATACAGGGGAAAGCACTGAAGTTTTCTTT.

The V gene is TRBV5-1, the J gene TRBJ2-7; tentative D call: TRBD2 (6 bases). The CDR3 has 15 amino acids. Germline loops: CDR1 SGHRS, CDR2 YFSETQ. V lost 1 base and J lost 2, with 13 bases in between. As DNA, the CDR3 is TGCGCCAGCAGCTTGATTGGAGGGCACCCCTACGAGCAGTACTTC. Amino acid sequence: CASSLIGGHPYEQYF.

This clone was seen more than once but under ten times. The CDR3 sequence is CASGYRAATGELFF. The CDR3, as DNA: TGTGCCAGCGGATACAGGGCGGCCACCGGGGAGCTGTTTTTT. J is TRBJ2-2 and V is TRBV13; D possibly corresponds to TRBD1 (6 bases). V lost 8 bases, J lost 4 bases, and 14 bases lay in between. The germline V gene has CDR1 PRHDT and CDR2 FYEKMQ (reference sequence). This CDR3 spans 14 amino acids.

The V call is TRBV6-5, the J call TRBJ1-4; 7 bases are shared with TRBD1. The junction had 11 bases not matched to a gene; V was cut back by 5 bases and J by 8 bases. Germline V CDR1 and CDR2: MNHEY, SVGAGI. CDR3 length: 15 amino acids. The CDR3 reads CASSRQGIFREKLFF. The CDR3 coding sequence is TGTGCCAGCAGTCGACAGGGTATTTTTCGGGAAAAACTGTTTTTT.

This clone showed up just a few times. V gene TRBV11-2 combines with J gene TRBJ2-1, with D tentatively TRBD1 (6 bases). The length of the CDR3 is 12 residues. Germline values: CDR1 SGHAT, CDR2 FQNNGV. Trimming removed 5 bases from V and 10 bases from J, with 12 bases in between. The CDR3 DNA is TGTGCCAGCAGCCCCCCAGGGGAGGAGCAGTTCTTC. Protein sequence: CASSPPGEEQFF. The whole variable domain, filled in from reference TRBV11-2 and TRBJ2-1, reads EAGVAQSPRYKIIEKRQSVAFWCNPISGHATLYWYQQILGQGPKLLIQFQNNGVVDDSQLPKDRFSAERLKGVDSTLKIQPAKLEDSAVYLCASSPPGEEQFFGPGTRLTVL.

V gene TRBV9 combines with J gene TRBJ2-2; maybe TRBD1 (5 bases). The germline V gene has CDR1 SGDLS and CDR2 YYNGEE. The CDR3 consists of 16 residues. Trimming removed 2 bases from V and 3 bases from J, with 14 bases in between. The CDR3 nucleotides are TGTGCCAGCAGCGTGGGGTGGGGCGCGGACACCGGGGAGCTGTTTTTT. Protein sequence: CASSVGWGADTGELFF.

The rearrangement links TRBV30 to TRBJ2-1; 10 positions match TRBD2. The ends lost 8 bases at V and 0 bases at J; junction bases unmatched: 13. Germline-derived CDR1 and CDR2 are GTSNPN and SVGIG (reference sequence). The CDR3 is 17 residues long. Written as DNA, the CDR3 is TGTGCCGGGATGGCTAGCGGGAGACCCAGCTCCTACAATGAGCAGTTCTTC. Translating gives CAGMASGRPSSYNEQFF.

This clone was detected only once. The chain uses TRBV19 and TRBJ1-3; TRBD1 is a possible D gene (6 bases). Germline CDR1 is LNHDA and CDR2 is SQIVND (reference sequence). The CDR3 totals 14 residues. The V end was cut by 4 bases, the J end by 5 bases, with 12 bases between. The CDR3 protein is CASSTGDKRNTIYF. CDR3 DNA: TGTGCCAGTAGTACAGGGGACAAAAGAAACACCATATATTTT.

As DNA, the CDR3 is TGCGCCAGCAGCTTGGTGGGACTAGCGGCGCCCAATGAGCAGTTCTTC. It encodes CASSLVGLAAPNEQFF. The J gene is TRBJ2-1, the V gene TRBV5-1; TRBD2 agrees at 11 bases. Germline CDR1 is SGHRS and CDR2 is YFSETQ. This CDR3 contains 16 residues. V lost 0 bases to trimming and J lost 6 bases; unmatched junction nucleotides: 5.

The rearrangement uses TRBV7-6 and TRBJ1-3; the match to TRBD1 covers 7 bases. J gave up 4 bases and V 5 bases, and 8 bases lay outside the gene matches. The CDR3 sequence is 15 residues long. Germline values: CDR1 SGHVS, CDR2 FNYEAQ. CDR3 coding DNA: TGTGCCAGCAGCCCTATACAGGGGAGGGGAAACACCATATATTTT. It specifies CASSPIQGRGNTIYF. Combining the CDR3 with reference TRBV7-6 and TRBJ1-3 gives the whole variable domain GAGVSQSPRYKVTKRGQDVALRCDPISGHVSLYWYRQALGQGPEFLTYFNYEAQQDKSGLPNDRFSAERPEGSISTLTIQRTEQRDSAMYRCASSPIQGRGNTIYFGEGSWLTVV.

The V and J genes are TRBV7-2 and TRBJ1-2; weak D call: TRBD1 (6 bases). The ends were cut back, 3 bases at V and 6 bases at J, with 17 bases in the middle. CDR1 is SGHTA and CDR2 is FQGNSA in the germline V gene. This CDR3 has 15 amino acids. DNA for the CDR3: TGTGCCAGCAGCTTTCCCTCACAGGGATCGGATGGCTACACCTTC. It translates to CASSFPSQGSDGYTF.

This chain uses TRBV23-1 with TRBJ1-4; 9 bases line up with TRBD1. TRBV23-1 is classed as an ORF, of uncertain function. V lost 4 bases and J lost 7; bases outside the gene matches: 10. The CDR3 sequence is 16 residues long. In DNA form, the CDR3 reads TGCGCCAGCAGTCCGTCTACAGGGGGCGTAGGTGAAAAACTGTTTTTT. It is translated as CASSPSTGGVGEKLFF.

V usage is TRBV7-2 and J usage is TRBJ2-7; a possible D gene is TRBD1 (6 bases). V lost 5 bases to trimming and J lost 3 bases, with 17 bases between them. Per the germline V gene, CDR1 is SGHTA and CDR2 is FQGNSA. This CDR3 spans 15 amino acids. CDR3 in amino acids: CASSQIGTTSYEQYF. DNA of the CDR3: TGTGCCAGCAGCCAAATCGGGACAACCAGCTACGAGCAGTACTTC.